This T cell receptor beta chain was identified during a study of T cells in Graves' hyperthyroidism and ophthalmopathy. Per the germline V gene, CDR1 is MNHNS and CDR2 is SASEGT. The CDR3 spans 15 residues. J lost 2 bases, V lost 0 bases, and 1 base had no gene match. Uncontrolled infections, other autoimmune diseases, pregnancy or lactation led to exclusion of patients. Clinical symptoms, serum thyroxine, TRAb, thyroid ultrasound and orbital computed tomography established diagnosis. The study's findings and limits: Most clonotypes that expanded in the thyroid above 0.001 also showed up in blood. A 13 V-J signature model discriminated ophthalmopathy versus stable hyperthyroidism.

This clonotype was counted many times. The antigen is undetermined. Template material for amplifying TCR beta CDR3 regions consisted of RNA transcripts. RT-PCR in the first round (using the HTBI primer set) targeted the TCR CDR3. TCRdb ran MiXCR on the multiplex PCR reads and lists one entry per CDR3 protein. The sample lists 450,000 to 700,000 distinct CDR3 sequences, approximately 44% seen once, with around 19% in the top ten. Sequenced material: peripheral blood or thyroid tissue (not recorded which). This chain uses TRBV6-1 with TRBJ2-5; 9 bases line up with TRBD2. This TCR derives from an adult woman with Graves' disease, either hyperthyroidism or ophthalmopathy (not recorded which). The CDR3 DNA sequence: TGTGCCAGCAGTGAAGCTAGCGGGGGACAAGAGACCCAGTACTTC. Translation: CASSEASGGQETQYF.